This is a list of T cell receptor beta chains from one sample in a study of shared clonotypes between healthy human individuals. Produced via immunoSEQ multiplex PCR; TCRdb's table is partial and in-frame only. The table shows nearly 750,000 clones, with over 60% occurring only once. The sequenced material came from memory CD4+ T cells sorted from blood. Receptors were obtained from a woman aged 30 to 39 in good health. Both conserved end residues are part of each CDR3. D genes are given only for firm matches. Size is stated for part of the rows, as once, few or many counts, or as a class when the clone is expanded.

>-|TRBV19|TRBJ1-1|TRBD1
TGTGCCAGTAGCACACAGGGGATAGGCACTGAAGCTTTCTTT
CASSTQGIGTEAFF
>-|TRBV18|TRBJ2-7|TRBD2
TGTGCCAGCTCACCCCGGACTAGTTCCCTCTACGAGCAGTACTTC
CASSPRTSSLYEQYF
>-|TRBV7-8|TRBJ2-7|-
TGTGCCAGCAGCTTCGGAAGGGTGGTCTACGAGCAGTACTTC
CASSFGRVVYEQYF
>-|TRBV5-1|TRBJ2-3|-
TGCGCCAGCAGCATGGACTTCTCGCCGCAGTATTTT
CASSMDFSPQYF
>few|TRBV19|TRBJ2-7|-
TGTGCCAGTAGTGTTGGTGGGGAACTCTACGAGCAGTACTTC
CASSVGGELYEQYF
>-|TRBV7-8|TRBJ2-3|-
TGTGCCAGCAGCCCTTCACTAGATACTAGCACAGATACGCAGTATTTT
CASSPSLDTSTDTQYF
>-|TRBV18|TRBJ2-7|TRBD2
TGTGCCAGCTCACCATCCACTAGCGTTGACTACGAGCAGTACTTC
CASSPSTSVDYEQYF
>-|TRBV6-5|TRBJ1-4|-
TGTGCCAGCAGAAGCGGGGCCCAGATGGAAAAACTGTTTTTT
CASRSGAQMEKLFF
>-|TRBV10-3|TRBJ2-7|-
TGTGCCATCCACGATCGGGGCAAGAGCGGATCCTACGAGCAGTACTTC
CAIHDRGKSGSYEQYF
>-|TRBV28|TRBJ1-1|-
TGTGCCAGCGGGAGAACTGAAGCTTTCTTT
CASGRTEAFF
>-|TRBV27|TRBJ1-2|TRBD1
TGTGCCAGCAGTTCCGGGACAGGGAACTATGGCTACACCTTC
CASSSGTGNYGYTF
>-|TRBV19|TRBJ2-3|-
TGTGCCAGCCGGGACTCAAGCACAGATACGCAGTATTTT
CASRDSSTDTQYF
>many|TRBV28|TRBJ2-5|TRBD1
TGTGCCAGCAGCCTCTTCACAGGGGTCGAGACCCAGTACTTC
CASSLFTGVETQYF
>-|TRBV28|TRBJ1-5|-
TGTGCCAGCAGGGGAACCAGCAATCAGCCCCAGCATTTT
CASRGTSNQPQHF
>-|TRBV5-1|TRBJ1-4|-
TGCGCCAGCAGCTTGTTGGGGGCAACTAATGAAAAACTGTTTTTT
CASSLLGATNEKLFF
>-|TRBV4-1|TRBJ1-6|-
TGCGCCAGCAGCCAAGAAGTGAATTCACCCCTCCACTTT
CASSQEVNSPLHF
>-|TRBV30|TRBJ1-3|-
TGTGCCTGGAGCGGACCCGGAAACACCATATATTTT
CAWSGPGNTIYF
>-|TRBV7-9|TRBJ2-1|-
TGTGCCAGCAGCTTAGGGGCACTTACTGAGCAGTTCTTC
CASSLGALTEQFF
>-|TRBV7-9|TRBJ1-1|-
TGTGCCAGCAGCTTTTCTGTGGAAGCTTTCTTT
CASSFSVEAFF
>-|TRBV7-9|TRBJ1-5|TRBD1
TGTGCCAGCAGCTTAGCCGGGACAGATAGCAATCAGCCCCAGCATTTT
CASSLAGTDSNQPQHF